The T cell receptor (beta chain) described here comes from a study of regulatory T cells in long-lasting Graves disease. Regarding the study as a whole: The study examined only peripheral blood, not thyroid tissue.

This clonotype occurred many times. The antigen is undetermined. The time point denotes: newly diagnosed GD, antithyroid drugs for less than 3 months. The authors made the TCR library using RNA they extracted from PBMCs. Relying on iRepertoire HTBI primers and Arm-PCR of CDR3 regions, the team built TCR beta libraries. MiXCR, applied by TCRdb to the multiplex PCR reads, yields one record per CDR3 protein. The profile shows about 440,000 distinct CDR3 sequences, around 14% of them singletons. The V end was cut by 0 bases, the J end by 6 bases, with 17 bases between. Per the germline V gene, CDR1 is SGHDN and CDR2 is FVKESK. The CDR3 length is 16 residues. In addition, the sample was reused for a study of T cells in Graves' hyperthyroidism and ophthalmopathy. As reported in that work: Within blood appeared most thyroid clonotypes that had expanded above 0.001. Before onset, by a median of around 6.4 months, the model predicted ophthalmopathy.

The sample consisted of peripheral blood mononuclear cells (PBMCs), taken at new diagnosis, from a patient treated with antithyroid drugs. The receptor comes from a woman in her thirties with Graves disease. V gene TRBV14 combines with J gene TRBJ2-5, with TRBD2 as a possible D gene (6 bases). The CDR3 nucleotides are TGTGCCAGCAGCCAAGAGCTGGGGACGGGAGTGAAGACCCAGTACTTC. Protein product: CASSQELGTGVKTQYF.